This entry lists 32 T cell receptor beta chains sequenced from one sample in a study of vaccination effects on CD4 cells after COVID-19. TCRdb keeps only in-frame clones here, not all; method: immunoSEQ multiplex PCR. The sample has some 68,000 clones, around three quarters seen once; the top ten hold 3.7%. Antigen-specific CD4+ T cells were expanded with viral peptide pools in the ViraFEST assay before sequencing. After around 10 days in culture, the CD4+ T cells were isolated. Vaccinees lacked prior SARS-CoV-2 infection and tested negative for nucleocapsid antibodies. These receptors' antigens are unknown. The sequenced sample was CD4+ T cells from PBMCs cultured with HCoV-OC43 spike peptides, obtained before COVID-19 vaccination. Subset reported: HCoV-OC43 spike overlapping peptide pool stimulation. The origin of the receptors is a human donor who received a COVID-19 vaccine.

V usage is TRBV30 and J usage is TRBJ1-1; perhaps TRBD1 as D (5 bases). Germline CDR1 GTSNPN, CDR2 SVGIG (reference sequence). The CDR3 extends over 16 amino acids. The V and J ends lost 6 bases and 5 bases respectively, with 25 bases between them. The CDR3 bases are TGTGCCTGCACTTCCTCGGGACGATCCAGGGCAACTGAAGCTTTCTTT. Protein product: CACTSSGRSRATEAFF.

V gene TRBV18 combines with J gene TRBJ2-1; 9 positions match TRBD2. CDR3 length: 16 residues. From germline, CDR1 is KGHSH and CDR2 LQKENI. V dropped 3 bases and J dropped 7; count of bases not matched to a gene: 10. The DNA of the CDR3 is TGTGCCAGCTCACCCCTGGCTAGCGGGGTAAAGAATGAGCAGTTCTTC. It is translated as CASSPLASGVKNEQFF.

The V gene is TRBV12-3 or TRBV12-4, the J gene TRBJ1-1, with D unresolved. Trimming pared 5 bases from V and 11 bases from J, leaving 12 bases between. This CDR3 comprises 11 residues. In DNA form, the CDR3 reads TGTGCCAGCAGTGATGGTTTTAGGGCTTTCTTT. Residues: CASSDGFRAFF.

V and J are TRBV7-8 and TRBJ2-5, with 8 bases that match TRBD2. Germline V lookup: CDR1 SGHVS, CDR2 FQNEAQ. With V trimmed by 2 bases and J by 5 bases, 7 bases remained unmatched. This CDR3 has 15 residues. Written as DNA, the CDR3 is TGTGCCAGCAGCTTATTTCGGGGGGGGTTGGAGACCCAGTACTTC. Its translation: CASSLFRGGLETQYF.

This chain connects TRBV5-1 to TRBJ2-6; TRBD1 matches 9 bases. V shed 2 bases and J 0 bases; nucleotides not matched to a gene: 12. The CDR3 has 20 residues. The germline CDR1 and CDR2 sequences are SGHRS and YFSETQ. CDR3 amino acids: CASSFPSGQGPPSGANVLTF. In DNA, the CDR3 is TGCGCCAGCAGCTTCCCATCGGGACAGGGACCGCCCTCTGGGGCCAACGTCCTGACTTTC.

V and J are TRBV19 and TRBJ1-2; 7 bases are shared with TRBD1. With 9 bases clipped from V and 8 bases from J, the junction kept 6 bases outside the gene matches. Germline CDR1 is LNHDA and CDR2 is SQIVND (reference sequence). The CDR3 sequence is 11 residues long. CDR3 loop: CARPDREGYTF. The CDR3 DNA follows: TGTGCCAGACCCGACAGGGAAGGCTACACCTTC.

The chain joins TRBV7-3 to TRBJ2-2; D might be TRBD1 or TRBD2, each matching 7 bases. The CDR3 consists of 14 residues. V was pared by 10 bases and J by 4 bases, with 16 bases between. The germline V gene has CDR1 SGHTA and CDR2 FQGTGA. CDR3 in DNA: TGTGCCACCTCCAGGGGGGGGGCCACCGGGGAGCTGTTTTTT. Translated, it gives CATSRGGATGELFF.

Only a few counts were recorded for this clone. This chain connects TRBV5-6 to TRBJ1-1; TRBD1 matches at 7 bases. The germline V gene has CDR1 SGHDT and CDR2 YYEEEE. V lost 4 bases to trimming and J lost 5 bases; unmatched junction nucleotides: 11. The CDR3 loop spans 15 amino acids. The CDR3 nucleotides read TGTGCCAGCAGCCTCACACAAGCAGGGGGGACTGAAGCTTTCTTT. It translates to CASSLTQAGGTEAFF. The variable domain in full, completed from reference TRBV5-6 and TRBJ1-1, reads DAGVTQSPTHLIKTRGQQVTLRCSPKSGHDTVSWYQQALGQGPQFIFQYYEEEERQRGNFPDRFSGHQFPNYSSELNVNALLLGDSALYLCASSLTQAGGTEAFFGQGTRLTVV.

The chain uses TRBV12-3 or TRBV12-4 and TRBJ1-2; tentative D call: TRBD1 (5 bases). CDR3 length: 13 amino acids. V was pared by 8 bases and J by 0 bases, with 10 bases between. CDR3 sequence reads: CASGTTANYGYTF. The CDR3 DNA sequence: TGTGCCAGCGGGACGACAGCTAACTATGGCTACACCTTC.

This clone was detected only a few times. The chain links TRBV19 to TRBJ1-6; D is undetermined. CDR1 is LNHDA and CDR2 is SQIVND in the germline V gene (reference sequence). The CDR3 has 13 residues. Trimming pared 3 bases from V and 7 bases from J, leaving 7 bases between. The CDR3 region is CASSIQRNSPLHF. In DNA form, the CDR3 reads TGTGCCAGTAGTATTCAACGGAATTCACCCCTCCACTTT.

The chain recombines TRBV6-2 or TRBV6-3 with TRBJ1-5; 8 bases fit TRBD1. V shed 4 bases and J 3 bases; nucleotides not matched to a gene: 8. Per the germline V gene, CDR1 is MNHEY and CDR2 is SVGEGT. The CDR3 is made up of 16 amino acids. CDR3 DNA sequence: TGTGCCAGCAGTTCGCGACAGGGGCCAGTCAATCAGCCCCAGCATTTT. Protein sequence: CASSSRQGPVNQPQHF.

The CDR3 loop reads CASRRTSGQETQYF. The DNA of the CDR3 is TGTGCCAGCAGAAGGACTAGCGGGCAAGAGACCCAGTACTTC. The V and J genes are TRBV27 and TRBJ2-5; TRBD2 matches at 11 bases. CDR1 and CDR2 from the germline V gene are MNHEY and SMNVEV (reference sequence). This CDR3 contains 14 residues. The ends lost 6 bases at V and 2 bases at J; junction bases unmatched: 2.

The CDR3 sequence is CASSYSKGQPSTDTQYF. In DNA, the CDR3 is TGTGCCAGCAGTTACTCGAAGGGACAGCCTAGCACAGATACGCAGTATTTT. The chain couples TRBV6-2 or TRBV6-3 to TRBJ2-3, with 7 positions matching TRBD1. The germline CDR1 and CDR2 sequences are MNHEY and SVGEGT. The CDR3 loop spans 17 amino acids. The trim removed 0 bases at V and 0 bases at J, leaving 6 bases unmatched.

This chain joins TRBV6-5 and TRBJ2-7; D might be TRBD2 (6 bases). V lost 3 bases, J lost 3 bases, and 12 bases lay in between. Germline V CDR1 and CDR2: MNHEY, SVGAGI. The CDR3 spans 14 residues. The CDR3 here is CASSYKGGSYEQYV. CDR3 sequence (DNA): TGTGCCAGCAGTTATAAGGGAGGAAGCTACGAGCAGTACGTC.

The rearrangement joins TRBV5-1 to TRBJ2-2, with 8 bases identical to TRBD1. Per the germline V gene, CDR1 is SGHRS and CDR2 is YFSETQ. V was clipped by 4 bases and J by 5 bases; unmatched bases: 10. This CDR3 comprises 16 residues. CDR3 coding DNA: TGCGCCAGCAGCCCGCGGACAGGGACAGTTACCGGGGAGCTGTTTTTT. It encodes CASSPRTGTVTGELFF.

The CDR3 protein is CASSVVSGTNTGELFF. CDR3 DNA sequence: TGTGCCAGCAGCGTAGTAAGCGGGACGAACACCGGGGAGCTGTTTTTT. The chain carries TRBV9 and TRBJ2-2; 7 nucleotides agree with TRBD2. The CDR3 is 16 amino acids. V dropped 0 bases and J dropped 0; count of bases not matched to a gene: 2. Germline values: CDR1 SGDLS, CDR2 YYNGEE. Combining the CDR3 with reference TRBV9 and TRBJ2-2 gives the whole variable domain DSGVTQTPKHLITATGQRVTLRCSPRSGDLSVYWYQQSLDQGLQFLIQYYNGEERAKGNILERFSAQQFPDLHSELNLSSLELGDSALYFCASSVVSGTNTGELFFGEGSRLTVL.

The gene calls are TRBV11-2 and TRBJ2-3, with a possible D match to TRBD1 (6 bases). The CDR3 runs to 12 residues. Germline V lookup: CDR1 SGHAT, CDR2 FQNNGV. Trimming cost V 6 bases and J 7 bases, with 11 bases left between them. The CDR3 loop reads CASSSRGYTQYF. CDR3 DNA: TGTGCCAGCAGTTCCAGGGGTTATACGCAGTATTTT.

The CDR3 DNA reads TGTGCCAGCAGTGAATCCGGGGGCTCCTACAATGAGCAGTTCTTC. This gives the protein CASSESGGSYNEQFF. This chain joins TRBV25-1 and TRBJ2-1; D perhaps matches TRBD2 (6 bases). CDR1 is MGHDK and CDR2 is SYGVNS in the germline V gene. The CDR3 runs to 15 residues. Trimming removed 1 base at V and 0 bases at J, with 7 bases between.

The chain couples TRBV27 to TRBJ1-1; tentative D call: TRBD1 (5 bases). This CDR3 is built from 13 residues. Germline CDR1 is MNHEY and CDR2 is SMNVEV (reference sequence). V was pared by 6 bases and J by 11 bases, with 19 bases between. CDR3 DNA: TGTGCCAGCAGGCTACTGGCCAGGGAACGGGCTTTCTTT. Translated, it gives CASRLLARERAFF.

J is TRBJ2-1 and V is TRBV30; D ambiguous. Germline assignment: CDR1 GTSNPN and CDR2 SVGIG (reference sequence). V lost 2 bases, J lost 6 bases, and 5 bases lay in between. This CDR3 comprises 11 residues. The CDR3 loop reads CAWSKGNEQFF. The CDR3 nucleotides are TGTGCCTGGAGTAAGGGCAATGAGCAGTTCTTC.

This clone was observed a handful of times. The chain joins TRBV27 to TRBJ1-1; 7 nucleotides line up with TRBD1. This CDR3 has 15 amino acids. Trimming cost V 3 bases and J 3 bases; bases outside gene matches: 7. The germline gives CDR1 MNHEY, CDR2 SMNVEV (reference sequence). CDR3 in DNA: TGTGCCAGCAGTTTCCGACAGGGATTGGACACTGAAGCTTTCTTT. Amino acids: CASSFRQGLDTEAFF.

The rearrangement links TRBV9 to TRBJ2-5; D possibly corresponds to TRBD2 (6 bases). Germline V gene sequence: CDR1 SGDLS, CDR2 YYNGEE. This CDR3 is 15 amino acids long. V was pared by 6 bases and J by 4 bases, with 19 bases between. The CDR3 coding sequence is TGTGCCAGCACCCAGTTTCCTAGCGTGGGAGAGACCCAGTACTTC. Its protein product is CASTQFPSVGETQYF.

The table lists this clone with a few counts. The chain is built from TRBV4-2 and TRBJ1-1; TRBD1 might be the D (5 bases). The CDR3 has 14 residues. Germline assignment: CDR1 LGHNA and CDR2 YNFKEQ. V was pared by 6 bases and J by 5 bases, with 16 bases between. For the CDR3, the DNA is TGTGCCAGCAGAGCGACAGCGGAGAGGACTGAAGCTTTCTTT. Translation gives CASRATAERTEAFF.

This CDR3 reads CASSIGGGPQPQHF. In nucleotides, the CDR3 is TGTGCCAGTAGTATAGGGGGGGGGCCCCAGCCCCAGCATTTT. The J gene is TRBJ1-5, the V gene TRBV19; possibly TRBD1 for D (6 bases). CDR3 length: 14 amino acids. CDR1 LNHDA and CDR2 SQIVND come from the germline V gene (reference sequence). Trimming pared 1 base from V and 7 bases from J, leaving 11 bases between.

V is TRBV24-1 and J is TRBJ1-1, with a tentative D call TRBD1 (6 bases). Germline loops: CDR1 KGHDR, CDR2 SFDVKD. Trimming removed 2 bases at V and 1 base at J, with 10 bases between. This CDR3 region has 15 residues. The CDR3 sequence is CATSDSGAGNTEAFF. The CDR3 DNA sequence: TGTGCCACCAGTGATTCAGGGGCGGGGAACACTGAAGCTTTCTTT.

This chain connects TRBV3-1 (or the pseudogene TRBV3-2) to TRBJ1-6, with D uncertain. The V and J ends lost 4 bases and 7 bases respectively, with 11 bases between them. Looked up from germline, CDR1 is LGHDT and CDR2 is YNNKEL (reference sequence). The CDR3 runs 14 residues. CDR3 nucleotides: TGTGCCAGCAGCCGTGACCTACTAAATTCACCCCTCCACTTT. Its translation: CASSRDLLNSPLHF.

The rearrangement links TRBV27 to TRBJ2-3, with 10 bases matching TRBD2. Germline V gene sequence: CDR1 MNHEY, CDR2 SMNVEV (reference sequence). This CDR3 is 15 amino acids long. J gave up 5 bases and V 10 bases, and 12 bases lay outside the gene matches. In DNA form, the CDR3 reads TGTGCCACCAACAAATTAGCGGGGGGATTAGATACGCAGTATTTT. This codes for CATNKLAGGLDTQYF.

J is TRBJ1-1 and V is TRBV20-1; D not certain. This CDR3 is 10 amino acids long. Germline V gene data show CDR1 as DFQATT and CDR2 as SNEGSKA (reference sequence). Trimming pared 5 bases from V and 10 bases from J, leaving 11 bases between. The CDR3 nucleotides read TGCAGTGCTGTTAACAACGGAGCTTTCTTT. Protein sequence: CSAVNNGAFF.

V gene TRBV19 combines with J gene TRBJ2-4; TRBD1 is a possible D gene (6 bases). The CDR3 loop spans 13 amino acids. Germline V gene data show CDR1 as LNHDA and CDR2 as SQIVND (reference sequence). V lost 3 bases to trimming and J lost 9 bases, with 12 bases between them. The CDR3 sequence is CASSIAGESIQYF. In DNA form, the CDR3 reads TGTGCCAGTAGTATCGCAGGGGAATCCATTCAGTACTTC.

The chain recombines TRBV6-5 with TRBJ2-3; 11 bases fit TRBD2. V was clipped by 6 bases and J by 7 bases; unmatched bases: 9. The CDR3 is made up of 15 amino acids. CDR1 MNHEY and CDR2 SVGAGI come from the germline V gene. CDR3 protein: CASSRVAGGPNTQYF. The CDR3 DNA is TGTGCCAGCAGCAGGGTAGCGGGGGGGCCGAATACGCAGTATTTT.

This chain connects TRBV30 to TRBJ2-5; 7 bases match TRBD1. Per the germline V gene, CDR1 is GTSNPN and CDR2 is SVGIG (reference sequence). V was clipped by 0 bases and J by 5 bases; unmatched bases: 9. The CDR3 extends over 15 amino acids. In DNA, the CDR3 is TGTGCCTGGAGTGTTTACAGGGGCGTTCGGGAGACCCAGTACTTC. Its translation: CAWSVYRGVRETQYF.

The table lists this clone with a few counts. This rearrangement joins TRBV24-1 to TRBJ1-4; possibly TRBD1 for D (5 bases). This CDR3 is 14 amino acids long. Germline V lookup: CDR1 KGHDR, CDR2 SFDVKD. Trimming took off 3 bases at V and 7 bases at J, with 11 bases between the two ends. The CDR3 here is CATSDGGAGEKLFF. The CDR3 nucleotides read TGTGCCACCAGTGATGGTGGGGCTGGTGAAAAACTGTTTTTT.